This TCR beta chain was captured by sequencing in a study of blood T cells in healthy people across ages. Study details: There was about one barcoded beta molecule captured by template switching per two T cells.

Primers used in a second PCR of roughly 6 to 11 cycles were a sample-barcoded 5' primer and a J-beta primer mix. Through a template-switch adaptor with 12 random nucleotides, each cDNA molecule received a tag. TCRdb recomputed calls from the 5' RACE reads with MiXCR, one row per CDR3 protein. The sample lists about 1,000,000 distinct CDR3 sequences, less than 50% occurring once. Worth noting for this clonotype: Its specificity is unknown.

The junction had 11 bases not matched to a gene; V was cut back by 6 bases and J by 8 bases. The CDR3 has 15 amino acids. Every sample yielded at least 6.5 million isolated PBMCs. Study-wide results and limits: When one million T cells were used, diversity estimates were thought to be underestimates.

The chain uses TRBV12-3 or TRBV12-4 and TRBJ2-4; 9 bases align to TRBD1. This TCR derives from a woman between 55 and 75 years old in good health. The sequencing input was blood. CDR3 sequence: CASRTGTGWGDIQYF. CDR3 in DNA: TGTGCCAGCAGGACCGGGACAGGGTGGGGAGACATTCAGTACTTC.